This TCR beta chain was sequenced in a study of PD-1 blockade in classical Hodgkin lymphoma. Overall study findings and caveats: Patients starting nivolumab under 1 year after ASCT were excluded.

Time point of the sample: cycle 4 day 1 (C4D1), after six to seven weeks of nivolumab. Each patient relapsed following autologous stem cell transplantation, and prior brentuximab vedotin exposure differed. Patients showed best responses of complete response, partial response or progressive disease. Germline lookup yields CDR1 WSHSY and CDR2 SAAADI. This CDR3 is 16 amino acids long. V was cut by 6 bases and J by 5 bases, with 19 bases left in between. Method: immunoSEQ multiplex PCR; TCRdb's copy keeps in-frame clones and lacks some. The data contain 100,000 or so clones, approximately 89% of them seen just once; the ten biggest clones take up about 20%. About this clone itself: Its specificity is not known.

The rearrangement links TRBV10-2 to TRBJ1-4; D possibly corresponds to TRBD1 (5 bases). This sequence was found in a human donor with classical Hodgkin lymphoma. The sequenced sample was peripheral blood mononuclear cells (PBMCs), obtained before the fourth cycle of nivolumab. CDR3 coding DNA: TGCGCCAGCAGCGACTCCGGCGGGGGGATGAATGAAAAACTGTTTTTT. Protein: CASSDSGGGMNEKLFF.